These 32 T cell receptor beta chains came from one sample sequenced in a study of CD8 T cells in ankylosing spondylitis (dated by TCRdb to about 2017). Overall study outcomes, separate from this receptor: A TCR beta motif of roughly 8 highly homologous amino acid variants appeared characteristic of blood from ankylosing spondylitis patients.

The library was prepared using 5' RACE. Sequencing relied on an Illumina HiSeq 2500. TCRdb took the public reads, trimmed them with fastp at Q25, ran MiXCR for clone calling and kept in-frame beta chains. For every CDR3 protein sequence, its rows merge into one entry that carries the most common genes and DNA. For this sample there are roughly 670,000 distinct CDR3 sequences; 15% to 20% appear just once. The top ten clonotypes cover about 20% of the sample. Their specific antigens are unknown. Input material: blood, either unsorted or a sorted T cell fraction (not recorded which). These receptors originate from a male donor with ankylosing spondylitis.

The J gene is TRBJ2-7, the V gene TRBV20-1; a possible D gene is TRBD1 (5 bases). Trimming removed 0 bases at V and 3 bases at J, with 9 bases between. The CDR3 loop spans 13 amino acids. CDR1 and CDR2 (germline): DFQATT, SNEGSKA (reference sequence). The CDR3 loop reads CSARDTGVYEQYF. Written as DNA, the CDR3 is TGCAGTGCTAGAGACACAGGCGTCTACGAGCAGTACTTC.

This clonotype was counted between two and nine times. The chain uses TRBV5-1 and TRBJ2-7; D is uncertain. The CDR3 has 12 residues. Trimming removed 5 bases at V and 4 bases at J, with 10 bases between. Germline V gene data show CDR1 as SGHRS and CDR2 as YFSETQ. CDR3 in DNA: TGCGCCAGCAGGGAAACAGAGTACGAGCAGTACTTC. Encoded protein: CASRETEYEQYF.

The V call is TRBV20-1, the J call TRBJ2-7, with TRBD2 matching over 7 bases. Trimming at V came to 3 bases and at J to 6 bases, leaving 11 bases not matched to a gene. This CDR3 spans 14 amino acids. Germline CDR1 reads DFQATT; CDR2 reads SNEGSKA (reference sequence). The CDR3 here is CSARGGLSSREQYF. The CDR3 nucleotides are TGCAGTGCTAGGGGGGGGTTAAGCTCGCGCGAGCAGTACTTC.

This chain links TRBV7-9 with TRBJ1-2, with 7 bases identical to TRBD1. CDR1 SEHNR and CDR2 FQNEAQ come from the germline V gene (reference sequence). This CDR3 contains 15 residues. V trimming: 5 bases; J trimming: 0 bases; junction bases outside the gene matches: 6. The CDR3: CASSLQGIPNYGYTF. CDR3 bases: TGTGCCAGCAGCCTACAGGGGATCCCTAACTATGGCTACACCTTC.

This clonotype was detected ten times or more. The chain uses TRBV4-2 and TRBJ2-1; 9 bases agree with TRBD2. CDR1 and CDR2 from the germline V gene are LGHNA and YNFKEQ. Unmatched junction bases numbered 7, after V lost 0 bases and J lost 7 bases. The CDR3 is made up of 16 amino acids. The CDR3, as DNA: TGTGCCAGCAGCCAAGATCAGGGACTAGCTAGGAATGAGCAGTTCTTC. Translated, it gives CASSQDQGLARNEQFF.

V and J are TRBV5-6 and TRBJ1-2; D is ambiguous. Germline-derived CDR1 and CDR2 are SGHDT and YYEEEE. V shed 3 bases and J shed 0 bases, with 15 bases lying between them. The CDR3 consists of 16 residues. The CDR3 protein is CASSSGSGSSNYGYTF. The CDR3 DNA sequence: TGTGCCAGCAGCTCCGGGAGCGGCTCCTCTAACTATGGCTACACCTTC.

The rearrangement joins TRBV7-9 to TRBJ1-4, with D maybe TRBD1 (5 bases). The CDR3 contains 14 residues. V lost 5 bases and J lost 7, with 14 bases in between. CDR1 and CDR2 from the germline V gene are SEHNR and FQNEAQ (reference sequence). The CDR3 bases are TGTGCCAGCAGCCAGGGCCGATATGGTGAAAAACTGTTTTTT. It is translated as CASSQGRYGEKLFF.

This clonotype was seen a few times. The CDR3 region is CASSYGQGGTEAFF. The CDR3 region has the DNA TGCGCCAGCAGCTATGGACAGGGGGGGACTGAAGCTTTCTTT. V usage is TRBV5-1 and J usage is TRBJ1-1, with 10 positions matching TRBD1. The CDR3 is made up of 14 amino acids. J gave up 5 bases and V 3 bases, and 4 bases lay outside the gene matches. Germline V gene lookup returns CDR1 SGHRS and CDR2 YFSETQ.

The chain recombines TRBV20-1 with TRBJ1-1; D is possibly TRBD1 (6 bases). The CDR3 covers 14 residues. Trimming stripped 3 bases from V and 1 base from J, with 12 bases between. Germline V gene lookup returns CDR1 DFQATT and CDR2 SNEGSKA (reference sequence). The CDR3 nucleotides are TGCAGTGCTAGTAAGGGACATGGGAACACTGAAGCTTTCTTT. Translation gives CSASKGHGNTEAFF.

A note on this clonotype: Germline is not matched at one junction end, which may reflect a read error. This chain uses TRBV20-1 with TRBJ2-2; 8 nucleotides align to TRBD2. Germline V gene sequence: CDR1 DFQATT, CDR2 SNEGSKA (reference sequence). The CDR3 is 14 residues long. This chain's CDR3 is CSARVAGGTEELFF. The CDR3 DNA reads as TGCAGTGCTAGAGTTGCGGGAGGTACCGAGGAGCTGTTTTTT.

This rearrangement joins TRBV5-6 to TRBJ1-1, with D possibly matching TRBD1 (6 bases). The V end was cut by 4 bases, the J end by 7 bases, with 14 bases between. CDR3 size: 13 residues. Germline V gene data show CDR1 as SGHDT and CDR2 as YYEEEE. The CDR3 spells CASSPRGVGEAFF. The CDR3 DNA reads TGTGCCAGCAGCCCCAGGGGAGTCGGTGAAGCTTTCTTT.

This clonotype has only a few counts. The chain uses TRBV7-2 and TRBJ2-1, with 13 bases lining up with TRBD2. There are 15 residues in the CDR3. The J segment lost 7 bases and the V segment lost 6 bases, leaving 6 bases of the junction unmatched. Looked up from germline, CDR1 is SGHTA and CDR2 is FQGNSA. CDR3 in DNA: TGTGCCAGCAGACGGACTAGCGGGAGTGTGAATGAGCAGTTCTTC. This gives the protein CASRRTSGSVNEQFF.

As to this clonotype: The conserved phenylalanine or tryptophan is not found at the CDR3 terminus, so this likely reflects a read error. The DNA is left out, because the CDR3 cannot be placed on it with certainty; the CDR3 is given as TCRdb lists it. The chain has TRBV6-1 and TRBJ1-2. With termini counted, the CDR3 has 11 amino acids. The V gene's germline CDR1 is MNHNS and CDR2 SASEGT. Here the CDR3 reads CASIDYGYTLV.

This clonotype appeared many times. The chain has TRBV12-3 or TRBV12-4 and TRBJ2-2; D is undetermined. The CDR3 consists of 14 residues. V lost 2 bases and J 4 bases, leaving 8 bases between the germline ends. CDR3 bases: TGTGCCAGCAGTTTAAGTAGAGGCACCGGGGAGCTGTTTTTT. This codes for CASSLSRGTGELFF.

The table lists this clonotype with a few counts. The gene calls are TRBV4-3 and TRBJ1-6, with no clear D. The V gene lost 1 base and the J gene lost 4 bases, with 5 bases spanning the gap. The CDR3 runs to 14 residues. Germline V gives CDR1 LGHNA, CDR2 YSLEER. The CDR3 DNA reads TGCGCCAGCAGCCAAGGGCCGTATAATTCACCCCTCCACTTT. Translated: CASSQGPYNSPLHF.

For the CDR3, the DNA is TGTGCCAGCAGTTACTTTGGAGCCTCCTACAATGAGCAGTTCTTC. Translation: CASSYFGASYNEQFF. The chain links TRBV6-2 or TRBV6-3 to TRBJ2-1; D is unresolved. V was clipped by 1 base and J by 0 bases, with 7 bases between them. The germline CDR1 and CDR2 sequences are MNHEY and SVGEGT. The CDR3 contains 15 residues.

The CDR3 is CASGTGVLYEQYF. CDR3 bases: TGTGCCAGCGGGACAGGGGTTTTGTACGAGCAGTACTTC. The gene calls are TRBV27 and TRBJ2-7; 10 nucleotides line up with TRBD1. Germline V gives CDR1 MNHEY, CDR2 SMNVEV (reference sequence). The CDR3 has 13 residues. Trimming removed 8 bases from V and 4 bases from J; junction bases left unmatched: 5.

This chain connects TRBV7-9 to TRBJ1-2; 8 bases agree with TRBD1. The germline gives CDR1 SEHNR, CDR2 FQNEAQ (reference sequence). The CDR3 has 15 amino acids. V gave up 1 base and J gave up 4 bases; unmatched junction bases: 5. In DNA, the CDR3 is TGTGCCAGCAGCTTAGGGGACAGGCAATTCTATGGCTACACCTTC. Its translation: CASSLGDRQFYGYTF.

Only a few counts were recorded for this clonotype. The chain recombines TRBV5-1 with TRBJ1-1; TRBD1 matches at 8 bases. The V segment lost 4 bases and the J segment 4 bases; nucleotides outside the gene matches: 6. This CDR3 is built from 14 residues. Germline V gene sequence: CDR1 SGHRS, CDR2 YFSETQ. CDR3 residues: CASSVDRVGTEAFF. The DNA of the CDR3 is TGCGCCAGCAGCGTGGACAGGGTCGGCACTGAAGCTTTCTTT.

The chain combines TRBV29-1 with TRBJ2-1, with 7 bases matching TRBD2. V was pared by 4 bases and J by 9 bases, with 9 bases of the junction left unmatched. CDR3 length: 13 residues. Germline V gene data show CDR1 as SQVTM and CDR2 as ANQGSEA. The CDR3 sequence: CSVVPSGGGEQFF. In nucleotides, the CDR3 is TGCAGCGTTGTACCTAGCGGCGGAGGTGAGCAGTTCTTC.

This chain joins TRBV10-3 and TRBJ1-1; tentatively, D is TRBD1 (6 bases). The CDR3 runs 16 residues. Germline V gene lookup returns CDR1 ENHRY and CDR2 SYGVKD. V was trimmed by 7 bases and J by 1 base, leaving 19 bases between them. The DNA of the CDR3 is TGTGCCATCAAGCCGCACAGGGACCTCGCGAACACTGAAGCTTTCTTT. It encodes CAIKPHRDLANTEAFF.

V gene TRBV12-3 or TRBV12-4 combines with J gene TRBJ2-7, with D unresolved. The CDR3 is 13 amino acids. The V end lost 1 base, the J end lost 4 bases, and 8 bases lay between the germline ends. CDR3 sequence: CASSLEDPYEQYF. The CDR3 DNA is TGTGCCAGCAGTTTAGAGGACCCTTACGAGCAGTACTTC.

With regard to this clonotype: Compared with germline, one end of the junction differs, possibly owing to a read error. J is TRBJ2-3 and V is TRBV3-1; D might be TRBD1 or TRBD2, each matching 5 bases. CDR3 length: 18 residues. The germline V gene encodes CDR1 LGHDT and CDR2 YNNKEL (reference sequence). The CDR3 loop is CARSAYPPGPMKADTQYF. The CDR3 DNA follows: TGTGCCCGCAGTGCCTACCCGCCGGGACCGATGAAGGCAGATACGCAGTATTTT.

This chain uses TRBV6-1 with TRBJ1-6; the D is unclear. The CDR3 covers 13 residues. The germline V gene encodes CDR1 MNHNS and CDR2 SASEGT. V lost 10 bases and J 10 bases, leaving 17 bases between the germline ends. The CDR3 sequence: CATTSGGNSPLHF. Written as DNA, the CDR3 is TGTGCCACCACCTCTGGTGGCAACTCACCCCTCCACTTT.

The chain has TRBV6-2 or TRBV6-3 and TRBJ1-1; D uncertain. Germline CDR1 is MNHEY and CDR2 is SVGEGT. The V gene lost 4 bases and the J gene lost 0 bases, with 12 bases spanning the gap. This CDR3 contains 15 residues. The CDR3 region is CASSSATVMNTEAFF. In DNA, the CDR3 is TGTGCCAGCAGTTCCGCGACGGTAATGAACACTGAAGCTTTCTTT.

This clonotype was observed once. The chain carries TRBV24-1 and TRBJ2-7, with D perhaps being TRBD1 or TRBD2 (5 bases each). V was shortened by 3 bases and J by 3 bases, with 14 bases between the two germline ends. This CDR3 region has 15 residues. Per the germline V gene, CDR1 is KGHDR and CDR2 is SFDVKD. CDR3 sequence (DNA): TGTGCCACCAGTGATACCCGGGGCGAAGGCTACGAGCAGTACTTC. As protein: CATSDTRGEGYEQYF.

The chain uses TRBV9 and TRBJ2-2; 9 positions match TRBD1. Germline CDR1 SGDLS, CDR2 YYNGEE. With V trimmed by 3 bases and J by 7 bases, 4 bases remained unmatched. The CDR3 runs to 14 residues. The CDR3 sequence: CASSGTGDGGELFF. The CDR3, as DNA: TGTGCCAGCAGCGGGACAGGGGATGGCGGGGAGCTGTTTTTT.

The gene calls are TRBV12-3 or TRBV12-4 and TRBJ2-7; TRBD1 matches at 11 bases. V dropped 6 bases and J dropped 9; count of bases not matched to a gene: 7. CDR3 size: 13 residues. The CDR3 coding sequence is TGTGCCAGCAGCTCGGGACAGGGGGTACTGCAGTACTTC. Encoded protein: CASSSGQGVLQYF.

Many counts were recorded for this clonotype. The chain joins TRBV7-8 to TRBJ2-5; D perhaps matches TRBD2 (5 bases). Deletions cut 1 base from V and 0 bases from J, with 9 bases between. Germline V gene lookup returns CDR1 SGHVS and CDR2 FQNEAQ. The CDR3 sequence is 15 residues long. DNA of the CDR3: TGTGCCAGCAGCTTAGAACCGGGGTACCAAGAGACCCAGTACTTC. It translates to CASSLEPGYQETQYF.

This clonotype has more than one count but fewer than ten. The rearrangement uses TRBV20-1 and TRBJ1-1, with a tentative D call TRBD1 (6 bases). From germline, CDR1 is DFQATT and CDR2 SNEGSKA (reference sequence). V lost 5 bases to trimming and J lost 6 bases, with 22 bases between them. The CDR3 is 15 residues long. This CDR3 is CSAPGQRVTSPEAFF. Written as DNA, the CDR3 is TGCAGTGCTCCAGGACAGCGGGTAACTTCCCCTGAAGCTTTCTTT.

This clonotype was observed a handful of times. The chain employs TRBV29-1 and TRBJ1-1, with D possibly matching TRBD1 (5 bases). CDR3 length: 14 residues. With 3 bases removed from V and 2 bases from J, the gap between germline ends came to 13 bases. From germline, CDR1 is SQVTM and CDR2 ANQGSEA. The CDR3, as DNA: TGCAGCGTTGAGGTTAACGGGGCAAACACTGAAGCTTTCTTT. It yields the protein CSVEVNGANTEAFF.

The chain links TRBV28 to TRBJ2-7; 16 nucleotides line up with TRBD2. The CDR3 is 17 residues long. V gave up 4 bases and J gave up 6 bases; unmatched junction bases: 9. CDR1 and CDR2 from the germline V gene are MDHEN and SYDVKM. CDR3 protein: CASSSPPGTSGRGEQYF. CDR3 nucleotide sequence: TGTGCCAGCAGTTCACCCCCCGGGACTAGCGGGAGGGGCGAGCAGTACTTC.